This TCR beta chain was profiled in a study of T cells in Graves' hyperthyroidism and ophthalmopathy. Between the trimmed V and J ends, which lost 5 bases and 7 bases, there was a span of 21 bases. The CDR3 totals 15 residues. Looked up from germline, CDR1 is DFQATT and CDR2 is SNEGSKA (reference sequence). Amplified TCR beta CDR3 regions derived from RNA transcripts. First-round RT-PCR of the TCR CDR3 relied on the HTBI primer set. MiXCR was run by TCRdb on the multiplex PCR reads, yielding one entry per CDR3 protein. The sample includes 300,000 to 400,000 distinct CDR3 sequences, less than 20% of them seen just once. This clonotype was seen a few times. A NOSPECS grade of at least 4, a Clinical Activity Score of at least 3 and duration under 3 months were recorded in ophthalmopathy patients. From more than 8 ml of fresh peripheral blood, PBMCs were isolated.

The chain recombines TRBV20-1 with TRBJ2-1; possibly TRBD1 for D (6 bases). This sequence was found in a man aged 18 to 30 with Graves' ophthalmopathy. The sequencing input was blood. CDR3 region: CSADPDRNLANEQFF. Written as DNA, the CDR3 is TGCAGTGCTGACCCTGACAGGAATCTGGCAAATGAGCAGTTCTTC.